Sequencing of this TCR beta chain was carried out in a study of blood T cell repertoires in COVID-19. The wider study: The United States, Italy and Spain provided the acute and convalescent COVID-19 samples.

Some clones are missing from TCRdb's copy, which holds only in-frame ones; the method was immunoSEQ multiplex PCR. The sample carries 150,000 to 200,000 clones, about 83% recorded once. This sequence was found in a human donor in a cohort sampled during active COVID-19. Sequencing used peripheral blood.

CDR3 amino acids: CASSLEGRVSGELFF. DNA for the CDR3: TGTGCCAGCAGCTTAGAGGGGAGGGTTTCGGGGGAGCTGTTTTTT. V gene TRBV7-2 combines with J gene TRBJ2-2; 7 positions agree with TRBD2. Germline V gene data show CDR1 as SGHTA and CDR2 as FQGNSA. V was pared by 1 base and J by 8 bases, with 7 bases of the junction left unmatched. The CDR3 runs 15 residues.